Following are 26 T cell receptor beta chains from one sample sequenced in a study of spatial heterogeneity in lung cancer. Regarding the study as a whole: Counts of expanded intratumoral alpha and beta TCRs tracked tumor mutation counts.

Which antigens these TCRs recognize remains unknown. Time point in this sample: sample taken at primary tumor resection. TCRdb passed the 5' RACE reads through MiXCR, listing each CDR3 protein once. The sample lists over 15,000 distinct CDR3 sequences, roughly 9% occurring once. Sequencing was performed on lung tumor tissue, taken at surgery. Source of these receptors: a female donor with early-stage non-small cell lung cancer.

Remarks on this clonotype: This beta chain is a stray sequence in a library constructed for alpha chains; its clone size is not meaningful. V gene TRBV6-1 combines with J gene TRBJ2-3; 8 bases line up with TRBD2. Germline lookup yields CDR1 MNHNS and CDR2 SASEGT. The CDR3 is made up of 18 amino acids. V shed 6 bases and J 4 bases; nucleotides not matched to a gene: 18. CDR3 loop: CASSYLYGTSGASDTQYF. CDR3 sequence (DNA): TGTGCCAGCAGCTACCTGTACGGGACTAGTGGGGCATCAGATACGCAGTATTTT.

This clonotype was picked up a small number of times. This beta chain is an unintended read in a library built for alpha chains; its size means little. The chain combines TRBV20-1 with TRBJ1-5; D possibly corresponds to TRBD1 (6 bases). CDR1 is DFQATT, CDR2 SNEGSKA, per germline (reference sequence). The germline V and J ends were trimmed by 3 bases and 3 bases, with 12 bases remaining between them. This CDR3 is 14 amino acids long. The CDR3 is CSARVGQVNQPQHF. The DNA of the CDR3 is TGCAGTGCTAGGGTGGGACAAGTCAATCAGCCCCAGCATTTT.

In the case of this clonotype: In a library made to pick up alpha chains, this beta chain is a stray read with a size that means little. V and J are TRBV19 and TRBJ2-1; 9 nucleotides match TRBD2. This CDR3 is 14 amino acids long. Germline V gene sequence: CDR1 LNHDA, CDR2 SQIVND (reference sequence). The V and J ends lost 5 bases and 7 bases, in that order; junction bases with no gene match: 6. The CDR3 reads CASSYLAGNNEQFF. CDR3 nucleotide sequence: TGTGCCAGTAGTTACCTAGCGGGGAATAATGAGCAGTTCTTC.

This clonotype is medium-sized. Found in a library prepared for alpha chains, this beta chain is an off-target read, and its abundance has little meaning. The V gene is TRBV28, the J gene TRBJ2-3; 8 bases line up with TRBD1. CDR3 length: 15 residues. CDR1 and CDR2 from the germline V gene are MDHEN and SYDVKM. The ends lost 1 base at V and 3 bases at J; junction bases unmatched: 3. The CDR3 sequence: CASSLFRGQTDTQYF. Written as DNA, the CDR3 is TGTGCCAGCAGTTTATTCAGGGGGCAGACAGATACGCAGTATTTT. Looking up the rest from reference TRBV28 and TRBJ2-3 gives the full variable domain: DVKVTQSSRYLVKRTGEKVFLECVQDMDHENMFWYRQDPGLGLRLIYFSYDVKMKEKGDIPEGYSVSREKKERFSLILESASTNQTSMYLCASSLFRGQTDTQYFGPGTRLTVL.

In the case of this clonotype: Within a library made for alpha chains, this beta chain is off target, and its count is uninformative. This rearrangement joins TRBV12-3 or TRBV12-4 to TRBJ1-4; possibly TRBD1 for D (5 bases). The CDR3 length is 14 residues. V was pared by 6 bases and J by 4 bases, with 12 bases between. The CDR3 here is CASSPTGLNEKLFF. CDR3 sequence (DNA): TGTGCCAGCAGCCCGACGGGGCTTAATGAAAAACTGTTTTTT.

Turning to this clonotype: This beta chain is a stray sequence in a library constructed for alpha chains; its clone size is not meaningful. The CDR3 DNA sequence: TGCAGTGCCCAGCGAATCCTTCCCGGGATCCTTAAGTTAGCCAAAAACATTCAGTACTTC. Its translation: CSAQRILPGILKLAKNIQYF. This sequence joins TRBV20-1 and TRBJ2-4; maybe TRBD2 (5 bases). Germline V gene lookup returns CDR1 DFQATT and CDR2 SNEGSKA (reference sequence). Trimming took off 6 bases at V and 0 bases at J, with 30 bases between the two ends. CDR3 size: 20 residues.

To note about this clonotype: Within a library made for alpha chains, this beta chain is off target, and its count is uninformative. V and J are TRBV9 and TRBJ2-3; unclear D gene. Germline-derived CDR1 and CDR2 are SGDLS and YYNGEE. The CDR3 extends over 13 amino acids. Trimming took 6 bases from V and 6 from J, leaving 14 bases between them. Here the CDR3 reads CASTAHPEDTQYF. The CDR3 nucleotides read TGTGCCAGCACCGCCCACCCTGAGGATACGCAGTATTTT.

Comment on this clonotype: This beta chain is an off-target read within a library intended for alpha chains, so its frequency means little. The chain combines TRBV30 with TRBJ2-6, with D tentatively TRBD1 (6 bases). This CDR3 has 16 residues. Deletions cut 1 base from V and 2 bases from J, with 12 bases between. Germline V CDR1 and CDR2: GTSNPN, SVGIG (reference sequence). CDR3 nucleotide sequence: TGTGCCTGGAGTGCCAGTGGGACAACTGGGGCCAACGTCCTGACTTTC. It codes for CAWSASGTTGANVLTF.

Comments on this clonotype: The library was built for alpha chains, so this beta chain is an off-target read and its size means little. The chain has TRBV28 and TRBJ2-5; D remains unclear. The CDR3 extends over 13 amino acids. Germline-derived CDR1 and CDR2 are MDHEN and SYDVKM. The V and J ends lost 1 base and 5 bases respectively, with 8 bases between them. The CDR3 DNA is TGTGCCAGCAGTTTATTCGGTGGGGAGACCCAGTACTTC. Protein: CASSLFGGETQYF. Combining the CDR3 with reference TRBV28 and TRBJ2-5 gives the whole variable domain DVKVTQSSRYLVKRTGEKVFLECVQDMDHENMFWYRQDPGLGLRLIYFSYDVKMKEKGDIPEGYSVSREKKERFSLILESASTNQTSMYLCASSLFGGETQYFGPGTRLLVL.

This clonotype was counted a few times. Since it is a stray read in a library aimed at alpha chains, this beta chain has a size that is not meaningful. The gene calls are TRBV7-2 and TRBJ2-7, with D possibly being TRBD1 or TRBD2 (7 bases each). Germline lookup yields CDR1 SGHTA and CDR2 FQGNSA. CDR3 size: 15 residues. V lost 5 bases and J 1 base, leaving 15 bases between the germline ends. Here the CDR3 reads CASSLRQGGSYEQYF. As DNA, the CDR3 is TGTGCCAGCAGCCTCCGACAGGGAGGGTCCTACGAGCAGTACTTC.

This clonotype was picked up many times. In a library made to pick up alpha chains, this beta chain is a stray read with a size that means little. This sequence joins TRBV12-3 or TRBV12-4 and TRBJ1-5, with 9 nucleotides matching TRBD1. The CDR3 consists of 14 residues. V gave up 6 bases and J gave up 8 bases; unmatched junction bases: 8. CDR3 in amino acids: CASSQTGGSEPQHF. The CDR3 region has the DNA TGTGCCAGCAGCCAGACAGGGGGTTCGGAGCCCCAGCATTTT.

This clonotype was seen a few times. A library prepared for alpha chains yielded this beta chain as an off-target read; its size is of little meaning. This sequence joins TRBV18 and TRBJ2-3, with unresolved D. V shed 0 bases and J shed 5 bases, with 9 bases lying between them. CDR1 and CDR2 from the germline V gene are KGHSH and LQKENI. CDR3 length equals 14 residues. Written as DNA, the CDR3 is TGTGCCAGCTCACCACCAGGTCCGAGAGATACGCAGTATTTT. This translates into CASSPPGPRDTQYF.

This clonotype was seen ten or more times. Being off target in a library aimed at alpha chains, this beta chain has a size of little meaning. CDR3 sequence reads: CASSLGDVDREAFF. The CDR3 DNA is TGTGCCAGCAGCTTAGGGGACGTGGACAGAGAAGCTTTCTTT. The V gene is TRBV7-2, the J gene TRBJ1-1, with D maybe TRBD1 (6 bases). V shed 1 base and J shed 8 bases, with 14 bases lying between them. Looked up from germline, CDR1 is SGHTA and CDR2 is FQGNSA. The CDR3 spans 14 residues.

Ten or more counts support this clonotype. The library was prepared for alpha chains; this beta chain is a stray read, so its frequency means little. The chain couples TRBV12-3 or TRBV12-4 to TRBJ2-7; the D is unclear. The CDR3 is 11 amino acids. The V and J ends lost 0 bases and 10 bases respectively, with 7 bases between them. CDR3 protein: CASSLATDQYF. The CDR3 DNA follows: TGTGCCAGCAGTTTAGCTACGGATCAGTACTTC.

This clonotype was recorded many times. A library made for alpha chains picked up this beta chain off target, so its size means little. The chain combines TRBV7-2 with TRBJ2-1; 14 nucleotides agree with TRBD2. Trimming cost V 5 bases and J 4 bases; bases outside gene matches: 10. The CDR3 consists of 18 residues. Germline V CDR1 and CDR2: SGHTA, FQGNSA. In DNA form, the CDR3 reads TGTGCCAGCAGCGGGGGACTAGCGGGGGCCAAACCTTACAATGAGCAGTTCTTC. Translating gives CASSGGLAGAKPYNEQFF.

This clonotype has ten or more counts. Little can be read into the size of this beta chain, an off-target read in a library designed for alpha chains. The gene calls are TRBV20-1 and TRBJ2-1, with 9 bases matching TRBD1. With V trimmed by 7 bases and J by 8 bases, 15 bases remained unmatched. Germline CDR1 and CDR2: DFQATT and SNEGSKA (reference sequence). CDR3 size: 15 residues. The CDR3 loop reads CSVRRAGTGHDEQFF. CDR3 coding DNA: TGCAGTGTCCGGAGGGCCGGGACAGGGCACGATGAGCAGTTCTTC.

Comment on this clonotype: A library made for alpha chains picked up this beta chain off target, so its size means little. This sequence joins TRBV20-1 and TRBJ2-7, with 10 bases lining up with TRBD1. The CDR3 contains 13 residues. Germline V lookup: CDR1 DFQATT, CDR2 SNEGSKA (reference sequence). V shed 6 bases, J shed 6 bases, and the junction held 8 bases outside the gene matches. In nucleotides, the CDR3 is TGCAGTGCCCGAGGGGACAGGGGCGGCGAGCAGTACTTC. Its protein is CSARGDRGGEQYF.

In regard to this clonotype: This beta chain represents an off-target read in a library built for alpha chains; its size is of limited meaning. The CDR3 nucleotides are TGTGCTAGTGGTTTGGTACAAGGAGATACGCAGTATTTT. Translated, it gives CASGLVQGDTQYF. V usage is TRBV12-5 and J usage is TRBJ2-3, with no clear D. V lost 0 bases and J lost 5, with 6 bases in between. The germline gives CDR1 LGHNT, CDR2 FRNRAP. The CDR3 has 13 amino acids.

In its sample, this clonotype was seen many times. This beta chain is a stray sequence in a library constructed for alpha chains; its clone size is not meaningful. V and J are TRBV12-3 or TRBV12-4 and TRBJ2-5; D is unresolved. V was trimmed by 4 bases and J by 1 base, leaving 7 bases between them. There are 13 residues in the CDR3. The CDR3 is CASSSLVQETQYF. The CDR3 DNA follows: TGTGCCAGCAGTTCCTTAGTCCAAGAGACCCAGTACTTC.

Concerning this clonotype: Little can be read into the size of this beta chain, an off-target read in a library designed for alpha chains. This rearrangement joins TRBV5-1 to TRBJ2-1; D call uncertain. The V gene lost 4 bases and the J gene lost 0 bases, with 14 bases spanning the gap. The CDR3 sequence is 16 residues long. Per germline, CDR1 SGHRS and CDR2 YFSETQ. In DNA, the CDR3 is TGCGCCAGCAGCCCGATCCAGCCTAGCTCCTACAATGAGCAGTTCTTC. It specifies CASSPIQPSSYNEQFF.

This clonotype was counted ten times or more. This beta chain is a stray read from a library made for alpha chains; its abundance is not meaningful. The chain uses TRBV4-1 and TRBJ2-4, with D maybe TRBD1 (5 bases). The CDR3 runs 14 residues. Trimming took 0 bases from V and 4 from J, leaving 7 bases between them. From germline, CDR1 is MGHRA and CDR2 YSYEKL. This CDR3 is CASSQEQAKNIQYF. DNA for the CDR3: TGCGCCAGCAGCCAAGAACAGGCAAAAAACATTCAGTACTTC.

Concerning this clonotype itself: Found in a library prepared for alpha chains, this beta chain is an off-target read, and its abundance has little meaning. The V gene is TRBV12-3 or TRBV12-4, the J gene TRBJ1-1; TRBD1 might be the D (6 bases). This CDR3 region has 15 residues. Trimming left V 7 bases short and J 0 bases short, with 15 bases between. CDR3 sequence (DNA): TGTGCCAGCAACACGGGCAGGGGCATGAACACTGAAGCTTTCTTT. Amino acids: CASNTGRGMNTEAFF.

This clonotype was observed a few times. With the library built for alpha chains, this beta chain is off target and its frequency is not meaningful. This chain uses TRBV28 with TRBJ1-2, with TRBD1 as a possible D gene (6 bases). There are 12 residues in the CDR3. V was cut by 9 bases and J by 6 bases, with 14 bases left in between. The V gene's germline CDR1 is MDHEN and CDR2 SYDVKM. The CDR3 nucleotides read TGTGCCAGTTTTACAGGGTTCGATGGCTACACCTTC. This translates into CASFTGFDGYTF.

This clonotype was found a few times. This beta chain lies outside the target of a library built for alpha chains; its clone size means little. The chain is built from TRBV10-3 and TRBJ1-1; D is unresolved. This CDR3 spans 14 amino acids. Between the trimmed V and J ends, which lost 3 bases and 0 bases, there was a span of 8 bases. Germline V CDR1 and CDR2: ENHRY, SYGVKD. The chain's CDR3 is CAISDRGVNTEAFF. CDR3 DNA: TGTGCCATCAGTGATCGAGGTGTGAACACTGAAGCTTTCTTT.

This clonotype was seen ten or more times. This beta chain turned up in a library designed for alpha chains; as an off-target read, its abundance says little. The CDR3 region is CSADPRQGANYGYTF. The CDR3 coding sequence is TGCAGTGCAGATCCACGACAGGGGGCTAACTATGGCTACACCTTC. The genes are TRBV20-1 and TRBJ1-2, with TRBD1 identical over 9 bases. The V gene's germline CDR1 is DFQATT and CDR2 SNEGSKA (reference sequence). V lost 6 bases and J lost 0; bases outside the gene matches: 8. The CDR3 has 15 amino acids.

Concerning this clonotype itself: This beta chain represents an off-target read in a library built for alpha chains; its size is of limited meaning. The chain is built from TRBV3-1 and TRBJ1-1; D is ambiguous. Trimming stripped 1 base from V and 11 bases from J, with 38 bases between. The germline V gene encodes CDR1 LGHDT and CDR2 YNNKEL (reference sequence). The CDR3 contains 21 residues. CDR3: CASSQGYCPPPFTDNNFGAFF. The CDR3 DNA reads as TGTGCCAGCAGCCAAGGGTATTGCCCTCCACCCTTTACCGATAACAACTTCGGGGCTTTCTTT.